The 24 T cell receptor beta chains listed next were all sequenced from one sample in a study of shared clonotypes between healthy human individuals. TCRdb's table, derived via immunoSEQ multiplex PCR, lists solely in-frame clones and lacks some. The table has over a million clones, approximately 80% seen once; the top ten hold more than 0.45%. Sequencing was carried out using memory CD4+ T cells from PBMCs. Subset meaning: CD45RA-negative fraction. Every receptor here comes from a man between 18 and 29 years old in good health. Some clones in this sample may be carry-over from other donors' samples.

The V and J genes are TRBV10-1 and TRBJ2-3; D not resolved. Germline assignment: CDR1 WNHNN and CDR2 SYGVQD (reference sequence). The CDR3 runs 15 residues. V dropped 0 bases and J dropped 1 base, with 8 bases sitting between them. In nucleotides, the CDR3 is TGCGCCAGCAGTGAGTCGCAGCCAGGCACAGATACGCAGTATTTT. Translation gives CASSESQPGTDTQYF.

The V call is TRBV5-1, the J call TRBJ2-1; 7 nucleotides align to TRBD1. Looked up from germline, CDR1 is SGHRS and CDR2 is YFSETQ. V gave up 0 bases and J gave up 6 bases; unmatched junction bases: 9. The CDR3 sequence is 16 residues long. The CDR3 DNA sequence: TGCGCCAGCAGCTTGGAGGGGGCCCTGGGAGCCAATGAGCAGTTCTTC. Amino acid sequence: CASSLEGALGANEQFF. Looking up the rest from reference TRBV5-1 and TRBJ2-1 gives the full variable domain: KAGVTQTPRYLIKTRGQQVTLSCSPISGHRSVSWYQQTPGQGLQFLFEYFSETQRNKGNFPGRFSGRQFSNSRSEMNVSTLELGDSALYLCASSLEGALGANEQFFGPGTRLTVL.

V usage is TRBV2 and J usage is TRBJ1-2, with TRBD1 identical over 7 bases. After removal of 6 bases from V and 14 bases from J, the junction contained 18 bases not matched to a gene. The CDR3 length is 14 residues. Germline V gives CDR1 SNHLY, CDR2 FYNNEI. The CDR3 here is CASRQELIQGIRTF. DNA for the CDR3: TGTGCCAGCAGACAGGAGTTAATACAGGGGATAAGGACCTTC. The entire variable domain, with the rest obtained from reference TRBV2 and TRBJ1-2, is as follows: EPEVTQTPSHQVTQMGQEVILRCVPISNHLYFYWYRQILGQKVEFLVSFYNNEISEKSEIFDDQFSVERPDGSNFTLKIRSTKLEDSAMYFCASRQELIQGIRTFGSGTRLTVV.

This clone was seen a few times. This chain links TRBV30 with TRBJ1-1; D not certain. Trimming removed 4 bases at V and 1 base at J, with 7 bases between. Germline V CDR1 and CDR2: GTSNPN, SVGIG (reference sequence). The length of the CDR3 is 12 residues. The CDR3 here is CAWTESNTEAFF. CDR3 DNA: TGTGCCTGGACCGAGTCGAACACTGAAGCTTTCTTT.

This clone is a singleton in its sample. The chain joins TRBV7-3 to TRBJ2-1, with 14 bases identical to TRBD2. The germline V gene encodes CDR1 SGHTA and CDR2 FQGTGA. The CDR3 has 16 residues. J lost 12 bases, V lost 5 bases, and 12 bases had no gene match. CDR3 protein: CASSHPGLAGAQRQFF. The CDR3, as DNA: TGTGCCAGCAGCCACCCGGGACTAGCGGGAGCCCAAAGGCAGTTCTTC.

V usage is TRBV14 and J usage is TRBJ2-7; TRBD2 is a possible D gene (6 bases). The CDR3 is made up of 14 amino acids. V lost 4 bases and J lost 6, with 16 bases in between. The germline gives CDR1 SGHDN, CDR2 FVKESK. CDR3 in amino acids: CASSLQGLLSEQYF. The CDR3 bases are TGTGCCAGCAGCCTTCAGGGACTTCTTAGCGAGCAGTACTTC.

This clone was picked up a small number of times. The chain is built from TRBV9 and TRBJ1-1; D is unclear. V was clipped by 5 bases and J by 0 bases, with 5 bases between them. This CDR3 is 12 amino acids long. The V gene's germline CDR1 is SGDLS and CDR2 YYNGEE. Here the CDR3 DNA reads TGTGCCAGCAGGTCCCTGAACACTGAAGCTTTCTTT. Its protein is CASRSLNTEAFF.

The rearrangement links TRBV6-1 to TRBJ2-7, with 8 bases that match TRBD2. The germline gives CDR1 MNHNS, CDR2 SASEGT. Unmatched junction bases numbered 14, after V lost 4 bases and J lost 0 bases. The CDR3 consists of 18 residues. As DNA, the CDR3 is TGTGCCAGCAGTGGGGTGTTGGTACTAGCGGTTAGCTCCTACGAGCAGTACTTC. Translating gives CASSGVLVLAVSSYEQYF.

In its sample, this clone was seen a few times. This specimen includes other DNA sequences encoding the same CDR3. J is TRBJ2-3 and V is TRBV6-6; 11 bases map to TRBD2. This CDR3 contains 16 residues. Per the germline V gene, CDR1 is MNHNY and CDR2 is SVGAGI (reference sequence). Trimming cost V 4 bases and J 0 bases; bases outside gene matches: 3. The CDR3 DNA sequence: TGTGCCAGCAGTTTTAGACTAGCGGGGAGCACAGATACGCAGTATTTT. This encodes CASSFRLAGSTDTQYF.

The chain employs TRBV6-5 and TRBJ2-5; the D is unclear. V was pared by 0 bases and J by 7 bases, with 9 bases between. CDR3 size: 13 residues. CDR1 is MNHEY, CDR2 SVGAGI, per germline. DNA of the CDR3: TGTGCCAGCAGTTACTCGCCCCTACGGACCCAGTACTTC. Translation gives CASSYSPLRTQYF.

The chain employs TRBV9 and TRBJ2-6; D call uncertain. V was pared by 4 bases and J by 3 bases, with 11 bases between. Germline CDR1 SGDLS, CDR2 YYNGEE. The CDR3 consists of 15 residues. CDR3 residues: CASSSPRGGANVLTF. The CDR3 nucleotides are TGTGCCAGCAGCTCTCCCAGAGGTGGGGCCAACGTCCTGACTTTC. The entire variable domain, with the rest obtained from reference TRBV9 and TRBJ2-6, is as follows: DSGVTQTPKHLITATGQRVTLRCSPRSGDLSVYWYQQSLDQGLQFLIQYYNGEERAKGNILERFSAQQFPDLHSELNLSSLELGDSALYFCASSSPRGGANVLTFGAGSRLTVL.

This chain uses TRBV6-5 with TRBJ2-2; D call uncertain. The CDR3 has 15 residues. Germline CDR1 reads MNHEY; CDR2 reads SVGAGI. The germline V and J ends were trimmed by 3 bases and 2 bases, with 10 bases remaining between them. The CDR3 DNA sequence: TGTGCCAGCAGTTATCGTCCTCCTAACACCGGGGAGCTGTTTTTT. Its protein product is CASSYRPPNTGELFF.

This clone was detected only once. The chain uses TRBV6-1 and TRBJ1-5; D is possibly TRBD1 (5 bases). Germline loops: CDR1 MNHNS, CDR2 SASEGT. The CDR3 runs 15 residues. Trimming took off 2 bases at V and 4 bases at J, with 12 bases between the two ends. CDR3 DNA sequence: TGTGCCAGCAGTGAAAGGGCGGCAGGGAATCAGCCCCAGCATTTT. Translated, it gives CASSERAAGNQPQHF.

The CDR3 loop is CASTRSGMGTGELFF. For the CDR3, the DNA is TGTGCCAGCACACGTAGCGGGATGGGCACCGGGGAGCTGTTTTTT. The chain combines TRBV7-2 with TRBJ2-2, with 8 bases aligning to TRBD2. V dropped 7 bases and J dropped 4; count of bases not matched to a gene: 8. Germline V gene lookup returns CDR1 SGHTA and CDR2 FQGNSA. The CDR3 sequence is 15 residues long.

The V and J genes are TRBV7-2 and TRBJ2-1; D remains unclear. The length of the CDR3 is 15 residues. The V and J ends lost 4 bases and 1 base respectively, with 11 bases between them. Germline V CDR1 and CDR2: SGHTA, FQGNSA. Written as DNA, the CDR3 is TGTGCCAGCAGCTCGTCCGTGGGGTCCTACAATGAGCAGTTCTTC. It codes for CASSSSVGSYNEQFF.

This chain joins TRBV7-2 and TRBJ2-3, with D possibly matching TRBD1 (7 bases). CDR3 length: 16 amino acids. V was cut by 5 bases and J by 1 base, with 16 bases left in between. From germline, CDR1 is SGHTA and CDR2 FQGNSA. The CDR3 DNA follows: TGTGCCAGCAGCAAGCAGGGGGTAGCGGGCACAGATACGCAGTATTTT. This translates into CASSKQGVAGTDTQYF.

This chain joins TRBV9 and TRBJ2-7; TRBD2 agrees at 7 bases. The CDR3 contains 14 residues. V lost 2 bases, J lost 6 bases, and 8 bases stayed unmatched. Germline assignment: CDR1 SGDLS and CDR2 YYNGEE. The CDR3 reads CASSVVGGRAEQYF. The CDR3 DNA reads TGTGCCAGCAGCGTTGTGGGAGGGCGGGCCGAGCAGTACTTC. Full variable domain (remainder filled in from reference TRBV9 and TRBJ2-7): DSGVTQTPKHLITATGQRVTLRCSPRSGDLSVYWYQQSLDQGLQFLIQYYNGEERAKGNILERFSAQQFPDLHSELNLSSLELGDSALYFCASSVVGGRAEQYFGPGTRLTVT.

The chain uses TRBV25-1 and TRBJ2-5; D might be TRBD1 (6 bases). Germline CDR1 MGHDK, CDR2 SYGVNS. The CDR3 consists of 14 residues. Trimming cost V 4 bases and J 2 bases, with 11 bases left between them. In nucleotides, the CDR3 is TGTGCCAGCAGTGGACCCGGACAGCAAGAGACCCAGTACTTC. Its translation: CASSGPGQQETQYF.

This clone was seen repeatedly, ten times or more. The chain is built from TRBV7-9 and TRBJ2-3, with TRBD1 matching 8 bases. CDR3 size: 16 residues. With 2 bases clipped from V and 1 base from J, the junction kept 5 bases outside the gene matches. The germline V gene encodes CDR1 SEHNR and CDR2 FQNEAQ (reference sequence). The CDR3 nucleotides read TGTGCCAGCAGCTTAACCCTGGGACAGGGCACAGATACGCAGTATTTT. It yields the protein CASSLTLGQGTDTQYF. Full variable domain (remainder filled in from reference TRBV7-9 and TRBJ2-3): DTGVSQNPRHKITKRGQNVTFRCDPISEHNRLYWYRQTLGQGPEFLTYFQNEAQLEKSRLLSDRFSAERPKGSFSTLEIQRTEQGDSAMYLCASSLTLGQGTDTQYFGPGTRLTVL.

The V gene is TRBV2, the J gene TRBJ1-5; D is unclear. Trimming left V 7 bases short and J 0 bases short, with 10 bases between. Germline CDR1 SNHLY, CDR2 FYNNEI. The CDR3 totals 14 residues. The CDR3 protein is CASTTDYSNQPQHF. DNA of the CDR3: TGTGCCAGCACTACAGATTATAGCAATCAGCCCCAGCATTTT.

The chain uses TRBV12-5 and TRBJ1-3; possible D gene TRBD1, 5 bases. This CDR3 is 18 amino acids long. Germline CDR1 reads LGHNT; CDR2 reads FRNRAP. Trimming left V 0 bases short and J 1 base short, with 16 bases between. CDR3 DNA sequence: TGTGCTAGTGGTTTGGTACTTTCCCAGGGTCTTTCTGGAAACACCATATATTTT. It is translated as CASGLVLSQGLSGNTIYF.

This clone was counted many times. This chain joins TRBV25-1 and TRBJ2-2; 8 bases map to TRBD1. The CDR3 extends over 17 amino acids. V gave up 3 bases and J gave up 5 bases; unmatched junction bases: 11. CDR1 and CDR2 from the germline V gene are MGHDK and SYGVNS. CDR3 residues: CASSDPGQGSWTGELFF. In nucleotides, the CDR3 is TGTGCCAGCAGTGACCCAGGACAGGGTAGTTGGACCGGGGAGCTGTTTTTT.

This clone has a handful of counts. The chain carries TRBV14 and TRBJ1-1; possibly TRBD1 for D (5 bases). Germline CDR1 is SGHDN and CDR2 is FVKESK. Between the trimmed V and J ends, which lost 1 base and 0 bases, there was a span of 9 bases. This CDR3 contains 15 residues. The CDR3 DNA is TGTGCCAGCAGCCAAGTCCGACAGCTGAACACTGAAGCTTTCTTT. It codes for CASSQVRQLNTEAFF. The whole variable domain, filled in from reference TRBV14 and TRBJ1-1, reads EAGVTQFPSHSVIEKGQTVTLRCDPISGHDNLYWYRRVMGKEIKFLLHFVKESKQDESGMPNNRFLAERTGGTYSTLKVQPAELEDSGVYFCASSQVRQLNTEAFFGQGTRLTVV.

In DNA form, the CDR3 reads TGTGCCAGCAGCCAAAGTGGACCGGGCTATGGCTACACCTTC. This sequence encodes CASSQSGPGYGYTF. The chain is built from TRBV14 and TRBJ1-2; D is uncertain. CDR1 and CDR2 (germline): SGHDN, FVKESK. The length of the CDR3 is 14 residues. Trimming removed 2 bases from V and 4 bases from J, with 11 bases in between.